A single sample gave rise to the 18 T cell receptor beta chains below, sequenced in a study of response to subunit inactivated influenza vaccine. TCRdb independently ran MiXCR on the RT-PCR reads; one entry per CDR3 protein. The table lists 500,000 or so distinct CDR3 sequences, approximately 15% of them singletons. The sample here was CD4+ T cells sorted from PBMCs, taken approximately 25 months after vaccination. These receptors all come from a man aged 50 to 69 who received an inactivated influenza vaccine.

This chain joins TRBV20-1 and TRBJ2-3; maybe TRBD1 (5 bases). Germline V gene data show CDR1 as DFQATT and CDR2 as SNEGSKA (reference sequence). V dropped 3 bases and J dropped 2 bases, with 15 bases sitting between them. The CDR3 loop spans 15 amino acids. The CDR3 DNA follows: TGCAGTGCTAGGCCTAGGGGTGGAATCACAGATACGCAGTATTTT. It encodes CSARPRGGITDTQYF.

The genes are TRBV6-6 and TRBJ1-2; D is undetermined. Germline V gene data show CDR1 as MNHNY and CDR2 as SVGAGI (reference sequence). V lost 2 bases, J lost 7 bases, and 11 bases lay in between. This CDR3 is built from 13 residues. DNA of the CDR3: TGTGCCAGCAGTTACCGGTCCAACGGTGGCTACACCTTC. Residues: CASSYRSNGGYTF.

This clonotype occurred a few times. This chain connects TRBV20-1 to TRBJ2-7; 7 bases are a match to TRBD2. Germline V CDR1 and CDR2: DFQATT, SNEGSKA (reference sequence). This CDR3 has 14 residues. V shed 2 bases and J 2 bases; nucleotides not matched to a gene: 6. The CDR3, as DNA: TGCAGTGCTAGACACCGGGGGGTCACCTACGAGCAGTACTTC. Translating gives CSARHRGVTYEQYF.

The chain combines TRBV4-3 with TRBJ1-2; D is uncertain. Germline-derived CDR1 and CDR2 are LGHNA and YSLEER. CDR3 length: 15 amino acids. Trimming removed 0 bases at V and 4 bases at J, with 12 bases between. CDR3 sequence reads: CASSQELAFLYGYTF. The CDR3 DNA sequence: TGCGCCAGCAGCCAAGAGTTAGCCTTTCTCTATGGCTACACCTTC.

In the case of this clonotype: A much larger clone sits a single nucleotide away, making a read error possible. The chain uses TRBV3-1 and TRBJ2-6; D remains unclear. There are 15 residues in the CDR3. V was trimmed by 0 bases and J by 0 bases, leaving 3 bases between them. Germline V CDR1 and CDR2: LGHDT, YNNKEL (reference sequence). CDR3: CASSQDASGANVLTF. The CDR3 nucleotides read TGTGCCAGCAGCCAAGACGCCTCTGGGGCCAACGTCCTGACTTTC.

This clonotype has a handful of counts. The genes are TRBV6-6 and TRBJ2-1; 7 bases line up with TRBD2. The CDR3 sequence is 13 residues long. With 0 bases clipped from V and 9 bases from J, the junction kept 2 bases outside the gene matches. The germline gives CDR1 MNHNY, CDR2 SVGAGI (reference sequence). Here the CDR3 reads CASSYSPSGEQFF. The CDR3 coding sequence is TGTGCCAGCAGTTACTCACCTAGCGGTGAGCAGTTCTTC.

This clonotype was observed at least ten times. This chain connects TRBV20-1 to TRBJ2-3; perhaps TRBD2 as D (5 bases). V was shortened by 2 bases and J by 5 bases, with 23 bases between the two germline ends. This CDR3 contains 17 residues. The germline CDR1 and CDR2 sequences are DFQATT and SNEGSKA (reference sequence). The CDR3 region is CSARRVSAGMWGDTQYF. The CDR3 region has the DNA TGCAGTGCTAGACGAGTGAGCGCCGGGATGTGGGGAGATACGCAGTATTTT.

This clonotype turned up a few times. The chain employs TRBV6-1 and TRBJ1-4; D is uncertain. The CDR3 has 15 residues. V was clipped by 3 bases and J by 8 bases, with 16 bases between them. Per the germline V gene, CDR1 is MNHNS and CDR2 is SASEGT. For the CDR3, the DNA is TGTGCCAGCAGTGACGCGGGCAGACGTGGGGAAAAACTGTTTTTT. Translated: CASSDAGRRGEKLFF.

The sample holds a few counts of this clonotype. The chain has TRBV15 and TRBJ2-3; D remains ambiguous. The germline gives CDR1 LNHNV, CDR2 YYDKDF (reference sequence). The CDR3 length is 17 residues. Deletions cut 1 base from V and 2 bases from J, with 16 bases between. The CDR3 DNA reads TGTGCCACCAGCAGAGCGGCGGATGTACGAAACACAGATACGCAGTATTTT. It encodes CATSRAADVRNTDTQYF. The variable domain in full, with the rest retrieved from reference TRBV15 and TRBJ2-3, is DAMVIQNPRYQVTQFGKPVTLSCSQTLNHNVMYWYQQKSSQAPKLLFHYYDKDFNNEADTPDNFQSRRPNTSFCFLDIRSPGLGDTAMYLCATSRAADVRNTDTQYFGPGTRLTVL.

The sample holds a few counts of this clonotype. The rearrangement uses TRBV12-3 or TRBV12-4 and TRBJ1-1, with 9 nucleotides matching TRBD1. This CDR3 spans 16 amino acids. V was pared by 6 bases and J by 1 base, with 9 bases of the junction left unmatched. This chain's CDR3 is CASRPGQGRANTEAFF. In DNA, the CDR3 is TGTGCCAGCAGGCCGGGACAGGGTCGAGCGAACACTGAAGCTTTCTTT.

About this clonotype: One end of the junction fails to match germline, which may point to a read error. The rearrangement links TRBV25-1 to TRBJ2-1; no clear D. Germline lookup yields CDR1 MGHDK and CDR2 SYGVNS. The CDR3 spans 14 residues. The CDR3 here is CASRESLVYNEQFF. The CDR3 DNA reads TGTGCCAGCAGAGAATCTCTAGTCTACAATGAGCAGTTCTTC.

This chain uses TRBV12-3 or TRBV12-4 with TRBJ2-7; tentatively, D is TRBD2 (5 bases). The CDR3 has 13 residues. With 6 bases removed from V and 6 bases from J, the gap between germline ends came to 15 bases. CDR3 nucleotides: TGTGCCAGCAGCCTGGCCGCCCGGGGCGAGCAGTACTTC. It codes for CASSLAARGEQYF.

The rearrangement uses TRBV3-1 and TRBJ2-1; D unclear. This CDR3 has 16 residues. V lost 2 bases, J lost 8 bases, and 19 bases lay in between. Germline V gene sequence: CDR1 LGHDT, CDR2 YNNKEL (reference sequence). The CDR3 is CASSQRGRRVPHEQFF. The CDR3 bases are TGTGCCAGCAGCCAACGTGGCCGCCGGGTTCCCCATGAGCAGTTCTTC.

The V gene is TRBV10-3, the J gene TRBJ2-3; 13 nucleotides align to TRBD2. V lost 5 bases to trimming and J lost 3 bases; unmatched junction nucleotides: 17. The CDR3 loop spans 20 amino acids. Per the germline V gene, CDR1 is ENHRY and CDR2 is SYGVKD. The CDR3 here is CAISPHPTSGRGPGTDTQYF. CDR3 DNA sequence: TGTGCCATCAGTCCTCATCCTACTAGCGGGAGGGGGCCGGGAACAGATACGCAGTATTTT.

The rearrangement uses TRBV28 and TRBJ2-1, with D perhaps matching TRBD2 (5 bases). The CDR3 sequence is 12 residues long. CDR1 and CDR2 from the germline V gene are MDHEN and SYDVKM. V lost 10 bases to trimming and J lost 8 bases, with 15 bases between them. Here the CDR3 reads CAITDSSHEQFF. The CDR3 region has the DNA TGTGCCATCACGGACTCCTCACATGAGCAGTTCTTC. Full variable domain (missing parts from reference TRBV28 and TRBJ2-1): DVKVTQSSRYLVKRTGEKVFLECVQDMDHENMFWYRQDPGLGLRLIYFSYDVKMKEKGDIPEGYSVSREKKERFSLILESASTNQTSMYLCAITDSSHEQFFGPGTRLTVL.

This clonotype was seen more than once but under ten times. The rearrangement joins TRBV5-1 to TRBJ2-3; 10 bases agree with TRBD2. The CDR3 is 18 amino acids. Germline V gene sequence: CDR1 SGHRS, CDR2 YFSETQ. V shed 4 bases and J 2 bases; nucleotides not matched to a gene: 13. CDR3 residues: CASSPTSSGGWPTDTQYF. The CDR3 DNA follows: TGCGCCAGCAGCCCTACCTCTAGCGGGGGTTGGCCCACAGATACGCAGTATTTT.

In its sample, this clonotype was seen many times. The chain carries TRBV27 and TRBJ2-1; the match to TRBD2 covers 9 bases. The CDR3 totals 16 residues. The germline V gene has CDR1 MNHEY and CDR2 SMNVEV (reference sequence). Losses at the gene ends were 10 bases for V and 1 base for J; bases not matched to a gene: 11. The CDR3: CATRLSGRISYNEQFF. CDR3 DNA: TGTGCCACCCGGTTAAGCGGGAGGATTTCCTACAATGAGCAGTTCTTC.

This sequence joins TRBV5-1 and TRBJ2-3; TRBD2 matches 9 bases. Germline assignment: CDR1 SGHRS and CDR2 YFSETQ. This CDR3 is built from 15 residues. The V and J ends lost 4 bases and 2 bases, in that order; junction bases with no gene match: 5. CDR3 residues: CASSPRLADTDTQYF. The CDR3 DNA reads TGCGCCAGCAGCCCCCGACTAGCGGACACAGATACGCAGTATTTT.